This T cell receptor beta chain was sequenced during a study of cytomegalovirus exposure and HLA in healthy donors. Study-wide results and caveats: Published work reported that the classifier diagnosed cytomegalovirus status with high specificity and sensitivity. About 180 TCR beta chains were listed as cytomegalovirus-associated. Most observed TCR sequences were rare, whereas some public TCRs were detected in many donors.

The donors were part of the validation cohort, which consisted of 120 subjects and was separate from the first cohort of about 720 subjects. TCRdb's copy holds only in-frame clones and misses some; the assay was immunoSEQ multiplex PCR. The table records about 160,000 clones, just under 90% of them present only once. A word on this clone: Its antigen is undetermined.

The germline gives CDR1 ENHRY, CDR2 SYGVKD. The length of the CDR3 is 13 residues. V was trimmed by 2 bases and J by 3 bases, leaving 8 bases between them. The clonotype comes from a woman in her late teens or twenties in good health and CMV-seropositive. V gene TRBV10-3 combines with J gene TRBJ2-7; possible D gene TRBD1, 5 bases. Sequenced: PBMCs. CDR3 DNA sequence: TGTGCCATCAGTGAGGACAGCAACTACGAGCAGTACTTC. Residues: CAISEDSNYEQYF.